This T cell receptor beta chain was captured in a study of blood T cell repertoires in COVID-19 (dated by TCRdb to between 2020 and 2021). Turning to the overall study: The collaborator samples originated in the United States, Italy and Spain and spanned the acute and convalescent phases of COVID-19. The material from the prospective study consisted of cDNA or gDNA derived from T cells, B-cell-depleted T cells, or PBMCs. The dataset comprised deeply sampled blood TCRbeta repertoires from subjects exposed to, actively infected with, or recovered from COVID-19. The repertoires were made available in a free public database intended to serve as a resource for research on the immune response to SARS-CoV-2. The samples were drawn from the first 160 participants of the ongoing ImmuneRACE study and from 1,254 subjects provided by 6 global collaborators. A de-identified subject ID, COVID-19 status, age in years and sex were almost always included in the sample metadata. Where HLA class I and class II types were available, the types were taken from metadata supplied by the sample provider, not from assay-based typing. Overall study outcomes, separate from this receptor: Clinical and demographic metadata were provided uncurated, with the amount varying by source and participant.

Comments on this clone: No antigen is known for it. Base qualities are not recorded, but no much larger clone differs from it by a single base.

TCRbeta CDR3 regions were amplified from genomic DNA by means of the immunoSEQ Assay, a bias-controlled multiplex PCR. In the source study's methods: Within the assay, amplification of reference gene primers was used to estimate how many nucleated cells each sample contained. To quantify the absolute abundance of each unique TCRbeta CDR3 rearrangement, sequence reads were collapsed and filtered. For each sample, productive Simpson clonality was calculated by taking the square root of Simpson's diversity index across productive rearrangements. Entries here come from immuneACCESS through TCRdb and include only in-frame sequences with V and J called. Some clones fail to appear in such tables; in the studies checked, an unresolved V gene covers under half of the shortfall, and the cause of the remainder is unknown. D and trimming were read from the DNA, whereas the V and J calls and clone size are those reported in that table. Across this sample there are roughly 130,000 clones, with roughly 83% seen only once. The top ten clones comprise 15% to 20% of the sample.

Whole blood was collected in K2EDTA tubes by collaborating institutions according to the institutions' own protocols. For TCRbeta analysis, collaborators shipped samples in one of three forms: frozen whole blood, isolated PBMCs, or DNA extracted from either of those sample types. Its CDR3 holds 19 amino acids, cysteine through phenylalanine. CDR3 DNA is the only sequence kept; it has 57 bases, read in frame from the first base. This sequence originates from a woman aged 45-65 years with acute or convalescent COVID-19. Recombination linked TRBV21-1 to TRBJ1-5. TRBV21-1 is a pseudogene locus. Sequences were obtained from peripheral blood. The bases are TGTGCCAGCAGCAAAGAGGGAGGGAAAGAGGACGCGTGGAATCAGCCCCAGCATTTT. The resulting protein is CASSKEGGKEDAWNQPQHF.